These 10 T cell receptor beta chains were sequenced from one sample in a study of blood T cell repertoires in COVID-19. The assay was immunoSEQ multiplex PCR, and TCRdb's table has in-frame clones only and misses some. The data hold fewer than 350,000 clones, with around 90% observed a single time. Material: PBMCs or T cells enriched from blood (not recorded which). The receptor set was obtained from a woman younger than 45 who had recovered from COVID-19.

CDR3 region: CASSRRDYGYTF. CDR3 nucleotides: TGTGCCAGCAGCCGGAGGGACTATGGCTACACCTTC. This rearrangement joins TRBV3-1 (or the pseudogene TRBV3-2) to TRBJ1-2; unclear D gene. The CDR3 loop spans 12 amino acids. Germline V gene sequence: CDR1 LGHDT, CDR2 YNNKEL (reference sequence). V lost 4 bases and J 3 bases, leaving 6 bases between the germline ends.

The rearrangement uses TRBV11-3 and TRBJ2-3, with no clear D. This CDR3 comprises 15 residues. Germline V gene lookup returns CDR1 SGHNT and CDR2 YENEEA. Trimming left V 0 bases short and J 0 bases short, with 7 bases between. In DNA, the CDR3 is TGTGCCAGCAGCTTAGATTTGGCTAGCACAGATACGCAGTATTTT. Its protein product is CASSLDLASTDTQYF. Full variable domain (remainder filled in from reference TRBV11-3 and TRBJ2-3): EAGVVQSPRYKIIEKKQPVAFWCNPISGHNTLYWYLQNLGQGPELLIRYENEEAVDDSQLPKDRFSAERLKGVDSTLKIQPAELGDSAVYLCASSLDLASTDTQYFGPGTRLTVL.

The chain recombines TRBV5-1 with TRBJ2-7, with 12 bases matching TRBD2. There are 15 residues in the CDR3. Per germline, CDR1 SGHRS and CDR2 YFSETQ. V was clipped by 2 bases and J by 6 bases; unmatched bases: 6. The CDR3 DNA is TGCGCCAGCAGCTTAGGACTAGCGGGGACGGGCGAGCAGTACTTC. The encoded protein is CASSLGLAGTGEQYF.

The chain has TRBV28 and TRBJ1-1; D call uncertain. V was pared by 4 bases and J by 11 bases, with 11 bases between. The CDR3 is 11 amino acids. Germline lookup yields CDR1 MDHEN and CDR2 SYDVKM. CDR3 loop: CASSSVREAFF. The CDR3 DNA follows: TGTGCCAGCAGTTCGGTGAGGGAGGCTTTCTTT. Full variable domain (rest looked up from reference TRBV28 and TRBJ1-1): DVKVTQSSRYLVKRTGEKVFLECVQDMDHENMFWYRQDPGLGLRLIYFSYDVKMKEKGDIPEGYSVSREKKERFSLILESASTNQTSMYLCASSSVREAFFGQGTRLTVV.

This clone has a single count. The CDR3 loop is CASSWRSGRAAYNEQFF. For the CDR3, the DNA is TGCGCCAGCAGCTGGCGTAGCGGGAGGGCCGCCTACAATGAGCAGTTCTTC. The chain links TRBV5-1 to TRBJ2-1; 11 bases map to TRBD2. Germline loops: CDR1 SGHRS, CDR2 YFSETQ. J lost 2 bases, V lost 3 bases, and 7 bases had no gene match. The CDR3 loop spans 17 amino acids.

The gene calls are TRBV5-6 and TRBJ2-2; no reliable D call. The ends were cut back, 0 bases at V and 5 bases at J, with 11 bases in the middle. The CDR3 has 15 amino acids. Germline V gives CDR1 SGHDT, CDR2 YYEEEE. This CDR3 is CASSLGARRTGELFF. The DNA for the CDR3 is TGTGCCAGCAGCTTGGGGGCCCGTCGGACCGGGGAGCTGTTTTTT.

The chain is built from TRBV25-1 and TRBJ2-7; the D is unclear. Trimming shortened V by 4 bases and J by 0 bases, and 7 bases separated the two germline ends. CDR3 size: 13 residues. Germline lookup yields CDR1 MGHDK and CDR2 SYGVNS. The CDR3: CASSVPSSYEQYF. The CDR3, as DNA: TGTGCCAGCAGTGTCCCGAGCTCCTACGAGCAGTACTTC.

The rearrangement joins TRBV5-5 to TRBJ1-3; unclear D gene. The V end lost 7 bases, the J end lost 2 bases, and 19 bases lay between the germline ends. Germline V gene lookup returns CDR1 SGHKS and CDR2 YYEKEE (reference sequence). This CDR3 spans 16 amino acids. Here the CDR3 DNA reads TGTGCCAGCTCTGGGTACGGGGAGGTTACTGGAAACACCATATATTTT. Protein sequence: CASSGYGEVTGNTIYF.

This rearrangement joins TRBV18 to TRBJ1-2; TRBD1 matches 8 bases. Trimming took 6 bases from V and 5 from J; bases not matched to a gene: 8. Germline lookup yields CDR1 KGHSH and CDR2 LQKENI. The CDR3 spans 14 residues. The CDR3 nucleotides read TGTGCCAGCTCCTACGGACAGGGCGTTTATGGCTACACCTTC. Translating it yields CASSYGQGVYGYTF.

The chain is built from TRBV27 and TRBJ2-7; the match to TRBD2 covers 14 bases. The CDR3 loop spans 18 amino acids. Germline V lookup: CDR1 MNHEY, CDR2 SMNVEV (reference sequence). J lost 1 base, V lost 2 bases, and 7 bases had no gene match. The CDR3 sequence is CASSLRSGLAGVSYEQYF. The CDR3 DNA is TGTGCCAGCAGTTTACGGTCGGGACTAGCGGGAGTATCCTACGAGCAGTACTTC.